Below are 25 T cell receptor beta chains sequenced from a single sample in a study of T-cell memory formation after mild COVID-19. TCRdb processed the 5' RACE reads anew with MiXCR; each CDR3 protein has one entry. Here the sample spans some 330,000 distinct CDR3 sequences, roughly 21% being singletons. Sequencing input: PBMCs or a T cell subset sorted from them (not recorded which). Receptors were obtained from an adult woman who had mild COVID-19 (a few samples of this study predate the infection). Cell type and time point are not known.

The CDR3 here is CSATGSEAFF. The DNA for the CDR3 is TGCAGTGCTACGGGGAGTGAAGCTTTCTTT. This chain links TRBV20-1 with TRBJ1-1, with D unresolved. CDR3 length: 10 amino acids. With 4 bases removed from V and 7 bases from J, the gap between germline ends came to 7 bases. Germline loops: CDR1 DFQATT, CDR2 SNEGSKA (reference sequence).

This clonotype was counted between two and nine times. This chain connects TRBV2 to TRBJ1-6; TRBD1 might be the D (5 bases). V was cut by 7 bases and J by 7 bases, with 23 bases left in between. CDR3 size: 17 residues. Germline V gene sequence: CDR1 SNHLY, CDR2 FYNNEI. CDR3 DNA sequence: TGTGCCAGCAATCCGAGATGGGGCTCTTTCGGGAATTCACCCCTCCACTTT. This gives the protein CASNPRWGSFGNSPLHF.

The V and J genes are TRBV12-3 or TRBV12-4 and TRBJ1-5; D perhaps matches TRBD1 (5 bases). V shed 5 bases and J shed 5 bases, with 19 bases lying between them. There are 16 residues in the CDR3. The CDR3 loop is CASSPTRQRSDQPQHF. The CDR3 DNA follows: TGTGCCAGCAGTCCAACACGACAGCGCTCGGATCAGCCCCAGCATTTT.

The chain combines TRBV5-1 with TRBJ1-1, with TRBD1 matching over 10 bases. Unmatched junction bases numbered 4, after V lost 2 bases and J lost 3 bases. CDR3 length: 15 amino acids. Germline loops: CDR1 SGHRS, CDR2 YFSETQ. This CDR3 is CASSFGQGDYTEAFF. The DNA for the CDR3 is TGCGCCAGCAGCTTCGGACAGGGGGATTACACTGAAGCTTTCTTT.

This clonotype was detected a few times. The genes are TRBV6-6 and TRBJ2-3, with TRBD2 matching 8 bases. Per germline, CDR1 MNHNY and CDR2 SVGAGI (reference sequence). After removal of 0 bases from V and 6 bases from J, the junction contained 14 bases not matched to a gene. The CDR3 runs 18 residues. DNA of the CDR3: TGTGCCAGCAGTTACTCTTTTACGCGGGGGGACCCACCGGATACGCAGTATTTT. Its protein product is CASSYSFTRGDPPDTQYF.

This clonotype was detected a few times. The chain carries TRBV11-2 and TRBJ2-2; D may be TRBD1 (6 bases). The CDR3 contains 17 residues. V was trimmed by 1 base and J by 1 base, leaving 13 bases between them. CDR1 is SGHAT and CDR2 is FQNNGV in the germline V gene. The chain's CDR3 is CASSLGRRTVNTGELFF. CDR3 nucleotides: TGTGCCAGCAGCTTAGGCCGTAGGACAGTGAACACCGGGGAGCTGTTTTTT. Full variable domain (outside the CDR3, taken from reference TRBV11-2 and TRBJ2-2): EAGVAQSPRYKIIEKRQSVAFWCNPISGHATLYWYQQILGQGPKLLIQFQNNGVVDDSQLPKDRFSAERLKGVDSTLKIQPAKLEDSAVYLCASSLGRRTVNTGELFFGEGSRLTVL.

This chain joins TRBV6-2 or TRBV6-3 and TRBJ2-3; weak D call: TRBD2 (6 bases). Per germline, CDR1 MNHEY and CDR2 SVGEGT. V was trimmed by 0 bases and J by 1 base, leaving 14 bases between them. This CDR3 is 17 amino acids long. CDR3 amino acids: CASSYSIGEARTDTQYF. The CDR3 coding sequence is TGTGCCAGCAGTTACTCGATCGGGGAGGCCCGCACAGATACGCAGTATTTT.

This clonotype was seen more than once but under ten times. The chain uses TRBV18 and TRBJ2-1; D is unclear. This CDR3 is built from 13 residues. Trimming removed 3 bases from V and 5 bases from J, with 8 bases in between. Per the germline V gene, CDR1 is KGHSH and CDR2 is LQKENI. As DNA, the CDR3 is TGTGCCAGCTCACCCCGCCCCGACAATGAGCAGTTCTTC. As protein: CASSPRPDNEQFF.

This clonotype was observed a few times. This chain joins TRBV4-3 and TRBJ1-1; D perhaps matches TRBD1 (5 bases). Deletions cut 6 bases from V and 3 bases from J, with 11 bases between. Germline V lookup: CDR1 LGHNA, CDR2 YSLEER. The CDR3 loop spans 13 amino acids. CDR3 residues: CASSRGVDTEAFF. The CDR3 nucleotides are TGCGCCAGCAGTCGAGGGGTAGACACTGAAGCTTTCTTT.

This clonotype was detected a few times. The rearrangement links TRBV7-8 to TRBJ2-7; TRBD2 aligns across 10 bases. The germline gives CDR1 SGHVS, CDR2 FQNEAQ. CDR3 length: 15 amino acids. Germline trimming cut 2 bases from V and 4 bases from J; bases unmatched to any gene: 5. The CDR3 is CASSLLAGDRYEQYF. The DNA of the CDR3 is TGTGCCAGCAGCTTACTAGCGGGGGACAGATACGAGCAGTACTTC.

This clonotype has more than one count but fewer than ten. The chain combines TRBV5-5 with TRBJ2-1; TRBD1 matches 10 bases. CDR3 length: 17 residues. The V segment lost 1 base and the J segment 3 bases; nucleotides outside the gene matches: 7. The germline CDR1 and CDR2 sequences are SGHKS and YYEKEE (reference sequence). CDR3 sequence (DNA): TGTGCCAGCAGCTTGCATGGACAGGGGGAAAACTACAATGAGCAGTTCTTC. Its protein is CASSLHGQGENYNEQFF.

This clonotype was counted many times. The chain uses TRBV5-1 and TRBJ2-7; TRBD1 is a possible D gene (6 bases). The germline V and J ends were trimmed by 1 base and 0 bases, with 17 bases remaining between them. The germline gives CDR1 SGHRS, CDR2 YFSETQ. The CDR3 totals 17 residues. The CDR3 sequence: CASSLPQGHTLSYEQYF. The CDR3 DNA follows: TGCGCCAGCAGCTTGCCTCAGGGGCATACCCTCTCCTACGAGCAGTACTTC.

This clonotype qualifies as large. The chain joins TRBV9 to TRBJ1-3, with 8 bases fitting TRBD1. Germline loops: CDR1 SGDLS, CDR2 YYNGEE. Trimming at V came to 0 bases and at J to 2 bases, leaving 4 bases not matched to a gene. This CDR3 is 16 amino acids long. The chain's CDR3 is CASSVDTGGTGNTIYF. Here the CDR3 DNA reads TGTGCCAGCAGCGTAGACACAGGGGGTACTGGAAACACCATATATTTT.

J is TRBJ1-4 and V is TRBV25-1; D uncertain. CDR1 and CDR2 from the germline V gene are MGHDK and SYGVNS. Trimming stripped 0 bases from V and 8 bases from J, with 13 bases between. The length of the CDR3 is 15 residues. CDR3 coding DNA: TGTGCCAGCAGTGAATATGAGGTTTTCTGGGAAAAACTGTTTTTT. This sequence encodes CASSEYEVFWEKLFF.

V usage is TRBV3-1 and J usage is TRBJ2-5; TRBD2 matches at 10 bases. The CDR3 extends over 15 amino acids. V lost 4 bases to trimming and J lost 1 base; unmatched junction nucleotides: 3. Germline lookup yields CDR1 LGHDT and CDR2 YNNKEL (reference sequence). The CDR3 loop reads CASSPSGGVQETQYF. The CDR3, as DNA: TGTGCCAGCAGCCCTAGCGGGGGCGTCCAAGAGACCCAGTACTTC.

This clonotype was seen only a few times. This chain connects TRBV15 to TRBJ1-2; possible D gene TRBD1, 5 bases. Per germline, CDR1 LNHNV and CDR2 YYDKDF (reference sequence). Trimming left V 0 bases short and J 8 bases short, with 16 bases between. This CDR3 contains 15 residues. The CDR3 bases are TGTGCCACCAGCAGAGATCTATCAGGGTTAGTAGGCTACACCTTC. Translated: CATSRDLSGLVGYTF.

V and J are TRBV12-3 or TRBV12-4 and TRBJ1-3, with a possible D match to TRBD1 (5 bases). This CDR3 is built from 14 residues. Trimming shortened V by 4 bases and J by 0 bases, and 7 bases separated the two germline ends. As DNA, the CDR3 is TGTGCCAGCAGTTCGGGGCTCTCTGGAAACACCATATATTTT. It encodes CASSSGLSGNTIYF.

The chain couples TRBV15 to TRBJ2-7, with D maybe TRBD2 (7 bases). V was pared by 3 bases and J by 5 bases, with 23 bases between. The CDR3 contains 17 residues. From germline, CDR1 is LNHNV and CDR2 YYDKDF (reference sequence). The CDR3 bases are TGTGCCACCAGCAGGACCTTAGCGTGGGGGGGCCAGGACGAGCAGTACTTC. Its protein product is CATSRTLAWGGQDEQYF.

DNA for the CDR3: TGTGCCAGCAGGGGCCTTAGCGGGAGCGATGAGCAGTTCTTC. Its protein product is CASRGLSGSDEQFF. V usage is TRBV6-7 and J usage is TRBJ2-1, with 9 nucleotides matching TRBD2. TRBV6-7 qualifies as an ORF whose function is uncertain. This CDR3 comprises 14 residues. Trimming at V came to 6 bases and at J to 8 bases, leaving 8 bases not matched to a gene.

The V gene is TRBV7-8, the J gene TRBJ1-2, with 9 bases matching TRBD1. The V and J ends lost 0 bases and 6 bases, in that order; junction bases with no gene match: 5. From germline, CDR1 is SGHVS and CDR2 FQNEAQ. The CDR3 has 15 residues. The CDR3 region is CASSLAGTGRDGYTF. For the CDR3, the DNA is TGTGCCAGCAGCTTAGCCGGGACAGGGCGGGATGGCTACACCTTC.

This clonotype was counted once. V is TRBV6-2 or TRBV6-3 and J is TRBJ2-7; 8 positions agree with TRBD2. From germline, CDR1 is MNHEY and CDR2 SVGEGT. V trimming: 2 bases; J trimming: 7 bases; junction bases outside the gene matches: 16. The CDR3 length is 17 residues. The CDR3 is CASSYLQAGVWSGEQYF. The CDR3 region has the DNA TGTGCCAGCAGTTACCTTCAAGCGGGAGTATGGTCGGGGGAGCAGTACTTC.

This clonotype came up a few times. The chain uses TRBV11-2 and TRBJ1-1, with a possible D match to TRBD1 (5 bases). Germline V lookup: CDR1 SGHAT, CDR2 FQNNGV. Trimming pared 4 bases from V and 4 bases from J, leaving 16 bases between. The CDR3 extends over 15 amino acids. The CDR3 sequence is CASSSYSGMSTEAFF. The DNA for the CDR3 is TGTGCCAGCAGCTCCTACTCAGGGATGAGCACTGAAGCTTTCTTT.

This clonotype was observed a handful of times. This chain links TRBV12-3 or TRBV12-4 with TRBJ1-4; D remains unclear. V lost 7 bases, J lost 7 bases, and 7 bases lay in between. This CDR3 has 11 amino acids. The CDR3 DNA is TGTGCCAGCACCTCCTTTGAAAAACTGTTTTTT. Protein sequence: CASTSFEKLFF.

The chain's CDR3 is CASSPGHGGRETQYF. The DNA for the CDR3 is TGTGCCAGCAGCCCGGGACACGGGGGACGAGAGACCCAGTACTTC. This chain links TRBV3-1 with TRBJ2-5; D may correspond to TRBD1 or TRBD2 (6 bases each). This CDR3 spans 15 amino acids. The V gene lost 4 bases and the J gene lost 4 bases, with 16 bases spanning the gap. CDR1 and CDR2 (germline): LGHDT, YNNKEL (reference sequence).

This clonotype was detected a few times. This chain uses TRBV20-1 with TRBJ2-6, with D possibly TRBD1 on 6 matching bases. This CDR3 region has 15 residues. The V end was cut by 5 bases, the J end by 0 bases, with 11 bases between. In germline, CDR1 is DFQATT, CDR2 SNEGSKA (reference sequence). In DNA form, the CDR3 reads TGCAGTGCTTCCACAGGGACCTCTGGGGCCAACGTCCTGACTTTC. Translating it yields CSASTGTSGANVLTF.